This entry features one T cell receptor beta chain sequence. The record originates from a study of blood T cells in healthy people across ages. Study as a whole: Capturing about one barcoded beta molecule per two T cells was achieved by template switching.

The germline gives CDR1 LNHNV, CDR2 YYDKDF (reference sequence). V lost 2 bases and J 2 bases, leaving 14 bases between the germline ends. The CDR3 runs 16 residues. Next came a second PCR, run for about 7 to 12 cycles, which used a sample-barcoded 5' primer along with a J-beta primer mix. TCRdb independently ran MiXCR on the 5' RACE reads; one entry per CDR3 protein. The sample includes roughly 2 million distinct CDR3 sequences, around half of them seen just once. PBMCs were isolated at a quantity of at least 6 million per sample. At least 6 micrograms of total RNA were extracted per sample. This receptor was taken from a middle-aged woman in good health. The rearrangement links TRBV15 to TRBJ2-3, with D possibly being TRBD2 (6 bases). Sample: blood. The CDR3 is CATSRLVGGNTDTQYF. The CDR3 DNA follows: TGTGCCACCAGCAGACTTGTGGGGGGAAACACAGATACGCAGTATTTT.